A selection of T cell receptor beta chains follows, all from one sample in a study of blood T cell repertoires in COVID-19. The assay was immunoSEQ multiplex PCR, and TCRdb's table has in-frame clones only and misses some. The repertoire holds under 130,000 clones, roughly 87% seen once, with 5% to 8% in the top ten. Sequenced material: peripheral blood. All receptors come from a human donor in a cohort sampled during active COVID-19. Both conserved end residues are part of each CDR3.

TRBV5-1,15,TRBJ2-3,CASSLRVWGTDTQYF
TRBV28,13,TRBJ2-7,CASSFRGSYEQYF
TRBV10-3,15,TRBJ1-5,CAIKSDYSSNQPQHF
TRBV7-9,14,TRBJ2-5,CASSLALGGETQYF
TRBV19,15,TRBJ2-7,CASSSGQGGSYEQYF
TRBV28,14,TRBJ2-3,CASSVAGVIDTQYF
TRBV11-2,15,TRBJ2-2,CASSPRTGGAGELFF
TRBV7-8,16,TRBJ2-1,CASSLVSGYSYNEQFF
TRBV7-9,19,TRBJ2-7,CASSPPGRLAGQMAYEQYF
TRBV4-2,15,TRBJ2-1,CASSQGTSTGNEQFF
TRBV7-9,18,TRBJ1-1,CASSTKKWDRGMNTEAFF
TRBV27,14,TRBJ2-3,CASSLAGNPDTQYF
TRBV5-1,14,TRBJ1-1,CASRKQGDHTEAFF
TRBV7-6,16,TRBJ2-1,CASSLAVQGVYNEQFF
TRBV6-1,15,TRBJ2-7,CASSETSGSSYEQYF
TRBV28,15,TRBJ2-6,CASSNGQMTSNVLTF
TRBV5-1,14,TRBJ1-4,CASSPDRGGEKLFF
TRBV5-1,12,TRBJ2-5,CASSLYQETQYF
TRBV6-1,14,TRBJ2-1,CASSEGLAYNEQFF
TRBV10-2,14,TRBJ2-1,CASTTSLSYNEQFF
TRBV10-1,14,TRBJ2-7,CASSPIAGVSEQYF
TRBV3-1/TRBV3-2,16,TRBJ1-4,CASSQDAARGREKLFF
TRBV2,14,TRBJ2-1,CASSRGVSYNEQFF
TRBV3-1/TRBV3-2,15,TRBJ2-1,CASRSSGTTRGEQFF
TRBV5-1,19,TRBJ1-6,CASSLAVKGAKLGSSPLHF
TRBV4-1,20,TRBJ2-7,CASSQDTPYLGAGYPYEQYF
TRBV7-2,16,TRBJ2-2,CASSFQPGVNTGELFF
TRBV29-1,13,TRBJ2-7,CSVSGLADYEQYF
TRBV3-1/TRBV3-2,13,TRBJ2-5,CASSKLLQETQYF
TRBV6-2/TRBV6-3,16,TRBJ1-6,CASSSSPGGNGSPLHF
TRBV7-9,14,TRBJ1-4,CASSFGTGVEKLFF
TRBV28,19,TRBJ2-5,CASSSPVTSGGLRRETQYF
TRBV6-6,15,TRBJ2-7,CASRSSGQGAYEQYF
TRBV28,11,TRBJ2-1,CASRSYNEQFF
TRBV10-3,13,TRBJ1-5,CATTTGGGEPQHF
TRBV30,15,TRBJ1-2,CAWSVGWGLGYGYTF